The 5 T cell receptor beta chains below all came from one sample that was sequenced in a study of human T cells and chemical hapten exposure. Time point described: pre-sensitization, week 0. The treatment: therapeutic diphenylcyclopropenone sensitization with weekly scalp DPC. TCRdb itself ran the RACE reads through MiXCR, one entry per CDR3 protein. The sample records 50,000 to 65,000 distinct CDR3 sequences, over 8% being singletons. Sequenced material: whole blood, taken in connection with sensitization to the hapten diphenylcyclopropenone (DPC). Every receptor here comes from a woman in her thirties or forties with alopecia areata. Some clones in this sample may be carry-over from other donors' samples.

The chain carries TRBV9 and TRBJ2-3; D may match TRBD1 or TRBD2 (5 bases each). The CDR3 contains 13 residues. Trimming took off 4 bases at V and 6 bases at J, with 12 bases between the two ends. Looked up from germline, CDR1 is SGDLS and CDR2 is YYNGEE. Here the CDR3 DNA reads TGTGCCAGCAGCTCCATGGGGGAGGATACGCAGTATTTT. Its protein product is CASSSMGEDTQYF.

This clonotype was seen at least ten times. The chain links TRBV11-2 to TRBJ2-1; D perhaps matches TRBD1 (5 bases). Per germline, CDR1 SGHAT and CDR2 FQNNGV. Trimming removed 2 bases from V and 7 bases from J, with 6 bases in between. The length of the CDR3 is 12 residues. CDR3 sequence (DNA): TGTGCCAGCAGCTTATACAGGAATGAGCAGTTCTTC. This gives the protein CASSLYRNEQFF.

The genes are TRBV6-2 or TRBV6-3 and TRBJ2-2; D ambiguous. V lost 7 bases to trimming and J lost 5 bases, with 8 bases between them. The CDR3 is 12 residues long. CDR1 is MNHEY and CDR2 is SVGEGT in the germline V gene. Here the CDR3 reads CASTLPTGELFF. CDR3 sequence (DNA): TGTGCCAGCACCCTACCAACCGGGGAGCTGTTTTTT.

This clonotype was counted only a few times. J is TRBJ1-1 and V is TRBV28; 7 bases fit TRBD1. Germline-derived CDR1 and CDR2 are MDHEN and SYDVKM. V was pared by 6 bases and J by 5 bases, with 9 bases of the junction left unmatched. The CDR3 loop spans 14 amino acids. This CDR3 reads CASSRGIGETEAFF. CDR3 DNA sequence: TGTGCCAGCAGCAGGGGGATCGGGGAAACTGAAGCTTTCTTT.

This CDR3 is CASSPGDRTLYEQYF. The CDR3 DNA follows: TGTGCCAGCAGCCCCGGGGACAGGACCCTTTACGAGCAGTACTTC. V usage is TRBV9 and J usage is TRBJ2-7; 8 bases line up with TRBD1. Germline V gene data show CDR1 as SGDLS and CDR2 as YYNGEE. CDR3 length: 15 residues. The V and J ends lost 4 bases and 4 bases, in that order; junction bases with no gene match: 10.